Listed here are 32 T cell receptor beta chains from one sample, sequenced in a study of shared clonotypes between healthy human individuals (dated by TCRdb to the early 2020s). The library relied on the immunoSEQ multiplex PCR assay. TCRdb mirrors the immuneACCESS table, restricted to in-frame sequences. Some clones are absent from its copies; in checked studies, under half trace to an unresolved V gene, and the reason for the others is unknown. The sample records 2,500,000 or so clones, more than 80% of which are singletons. Roughly 0.13% of the sample is held by the ten biggest clonotypes. Sample: naive CD4+ T cells sorted from blood. The label giving this sample's cell subset or site can be read as: CD45RA+ positively selected. The receptor set was obtained from a man aged 18-30 years in good health.

The J gene is TRBJ1-1, the V gene TRBV27, with a weak D call TRBD1 (5 bases). This CDR3 spans 14 amino acids. V dropped 2 bases and J dropped 3 bases, with 10 bases sitting between them. Germline assignment: CDR1 MNHEY and CDR2 SMNVEV (reference sequence). CDR3 in amino acids: CASSLDRAYTEAFF. The CDR3 DNA reads as TGTGCCAGCAGTTTAGACAGAGCTTACACTGAAGCTTTCTTT.

This clone was counted a few times. The chain links TRBV27 to TRBJ2-5, with D unresolved. From germline, CDR1 is MNHEY and CDR2 SMNVEV (reference sequence). With 3 bases removed from V and 2 bases from J, the gap between germline ends came to 7 bases. This CDR3 is 13 amino acids long. CDR3 in amino acids: CASSFNGQETQYF. The CDR3 nucleotides are TGTGCCAGCAGTTTTAACGGACAAGAGACCCAGTACTTC.

V gene TRBV18 combines with J gene TRBJ2-1; D is uncertain. CDR1 and CDR2 (germline): KGHSH, LQKENI. The V end was cut by 0 bases, the J end by 8 bases, with 11 bases between. This CDR3 is 14 amino acids long. The CDR3 sequence: CASSPPARPDEQFF. In DNA form, the CDR3 reads TGTGCCAGCTCACCACCGGCCAGACCTGATGAGCAGTTCTTC.

V usage is TRBV2 and J usage is TRBJ1-3; 11 bases match TRBD1. The CDR3 is made up of 15 amino acids. Germline V gene sequence: CDR1 SNHLY, CDR2 FYNNEI. V trimming: 3 bases; J trimming: 8 bases; junction bases outside the gene matches: 6. CDR3 amino acids: CASSEVGQGVDTIYF. CDR3 DNA: TGTGCCAGCAGTGAGGTGGGACAGGGGGTAGACACCATATATTTT. The entire variable domain, with the rest obtained from reference TRBV2 and TRBJ1-3, is as follows: EPEVTQTPSHQVTQMGQEVILRCVPISNHLYFYWYRQILGQKVEFLVSFYNNEISEKSEIFDDQFSVERPDGSNFTLKIRSTKLEDSAMYFCASSEVGQGVDTIYFGEGSWLTVV.

This clone was seen just once. The genes are TRBV6-7 and TRBJ2-4; 13 bases agree with TRBD2. TRBV6-7 is placed among ORFs of uncertain function. The CDR3 covers 21 residues. Trimming took 0 bases from V and 3 from J; bases not matched to a gene: 14. CDR3 residues: CASSYSPGLAGARLGKNIQYF. The CDR3 DNA reads TGTGCCAGCAGTTACTCGCCTGGACTAGCGGGGGCTAGGTTGGGCAAAAACATTCAGTACTTC.

The chain uses TRBV19 and TRBJ1-5; unclear D gene. The length of the CDR3 is 15 residues. The ends were cut back, 5 bases at V and 0 bases at J, with 11 bases in the middle. The germline CDR1 and CDR2 sequences are LNHDA and SQIVND (reference sequence). The CDR3: CASSSLLYSNQPQHF. The CDR3 DNA reads as TGTGCCAGTAGTTCGCTTCTCTATAGCAATCAGCCCCAGCATTTT.

The chain uses TRBV9 and TRBJ2-3; D may be TRBD2 (5 bases). V was cut by 1 base and J by 5 bases, with 14 bases left in between. The CDR3 is 15 residues long. Germline values: CDR1 SGDLS, CDR2 YYNGEE. DNA of the CDR3: TGTGCCAGCAGCGTAATGGGCCGGGGTCAAGATACGCAGTATTTT. Translating it yields CASSVMGRGQDTQYF.

The CDR3 region has the DNA TGTGCCAGCAGCCGTAGCGGGGCAACATACAATGAGCAGTTCTTC. The encoded protein is CASSRSGATYNEQFF. The chain joins TRBV9 to TRBJ2-1, with TRBD2 matching over 8 bases. Germline CDR1 SGDLS, CDR2 YYNGEE. With V trimmed by 4 bases and J by 4 bases, 7 bases remained unmatched. CDR3 length: 15 amino acids.

The chain is built from TRBV25-1 and TRBJ2-5, with D possibly called TRBD1 or TRBD2 (5 bases each). From germline, CDR1 is MGHDK and CDR2 SYGVNS. CDR3 size: 15 residues. Trimming took 7 bases from V and 7 from J, leaving 22 bases between them. DNA for the CDR3: TGTGCCAGCATTACTCCGGGACCAAGGCCGCCGACCCAGTACTTC. Amino acid sequence: CASITPGPRPPTQYF. The full variable domain, in which reference TRBV25-1 and TRBJ2-5 provide the parts outside the CDR3, is EADIYQTPRYLVIGTGKKITLECSQTMGHDKMYWYQQDPGMELHLIHYSYGVNSTEKGDLSSESTVSRIRTEHFPLTLESARPSHTSQYLCASITPGPRPPTQYFGPGTRLLVL.

In its sample, this clone was seen once. The chain couples TRBV2 to TRBJ1-2; 9 nucleotides line up with TRBD1. The V gene's germline CDR1 is SNHLY and CDR2 FYNNEI. The CDR3 spans 15 residues. The J segment lost 4 bases and the V segment lost 2 bases, leaving 5 bases of the junction unmatched. The CDR3 spells CASSEIGQGIYGYTF. The CDR3, as DNA: TGTGCCAGCAGTGAAATTGGACAGGGGATCTATGGCTACACCTTC.

V is TRBV5-4 and J is TRBJ1-1; the D gene is possibly TRBD1 (5 bases). Germline V lookup: CDR1 SGHNT, CDR2 YYREEE (reference sequence). The V gene lost 0 bases and the J gene lost 0 bases, with 9 bases spanning the gap. The CDR3 runs 15 residues. In nucleotides, the CDR3 is TGTGCCAGCAGCTTGGTGCAGGGAATGAACACTGAAGCTTTCTTT. Translation: CASSLVQGMNTEAFF.

This rearrangement joins TRBV5-4 to TRBJ2-7; D possibly uses TRBD1 or TRBD2 (6 bases each). CDR3 length equals 15 residues. Trimming shortened V by 3 bases and J by 0 bases, and 13 bases separated the two germline ends. From germline, CDR1 is SGHNT and CDR2 YYREEE (reference sequence). CDR3 amino acids: CASSSGGTNSYEQYF. The CDR3, as DNA: TGTGCCAGCAGCTCCGGGGGCACCAACTCCTACGAGCAGTACTTC.

Points on this clone: An end of the junction does not agree with germline; a read error may underlie this. The V call is TRBV7-2, the J call TRBJ2-2; no definite D call. CDR3 length equals 15 residues. Per germline, CDR1 SGHTA and CDR2 FQGNSA. The CDR3 protein is CASSLETAKTGELFF. CDR3 DNA: TGTGCCAGCAGCTTAGAAACAGCGAAAACCGGGGAGCTGTTTTTT.

The CDR3 nucleotides read TGTGCCAGCAGCCTCGGAATGGGACCGAGTGAAGCTTTCTTT. Protein: CASSLGMGPSEAFF. The rearrangement joins TRBV14 to TRBJ1-1; a weak D match, TRBD1 (5 bases). Germline V gene lookup returns CDR1 SGHDN and CDR2 FVKESK. Trimming stripped 4 bases from V and 7 bases from J, with 16 bases between. CDR3 length equals 14 residues.

The chain combines TRBV5-1 with TRBJ2-5, with TRBD2 identical over 10 bases. Unmatched junction bases numbered 7, after V lost 5 bases and J lost 3 bases. Germline loops: CDR1 SGHRS, CDR2 YFSETQ. This CDR3 has 15 amino acids. The CDR3 bases are TGCGCCAGCAGACTGACTAGCGGGTGGGAAGAGACCCAGTACTTC. Residues: CASRLTSGWEETQYF.

V gene TRBV5-6 combines with J gene TRBJ2-1; D might be TRBD1 or TRBD2, each matching 6 bases. The CDR3 contains 16 residues. The germline V gene has CDR1 SGHDT and CDR2 YYEEEE. V was pared by 1 base and J by 3 bases, with 14 bases between. The chain's CDR3 is CASSLQGLAHYNEQFF. CDR3 DNA sequence: TGTGCCAGCAGCTTGCAGGGGCTAGCGCACTACAATGAGCAGTTCTTC.

The V gene is TRBV7-9, the J gene TRBJ2-2, with D perhaps matching TRBD1 or TRBD2 (5 bases each). Germline CDR1 reads SEHNR; CDR2 reads FQNEAQ (reference sequence). The V end was cut by 5 bases, the J end by 3 bases, with 13 bases between. This CDR3 comprises 15 residues. CDR3 in DNA: TGTGCCAGCAGCGACCCGGGACGTCACACCGGGGAGCTGTTTTTT. This gives the protein CASSDPGRHTGELFF.

The chain combines TRBV7-2 with TRBJ2-7; 9 positions agree with TRBD1. The V gene end was trimmed by 5 bases and the J gene end by 1 base; junction bases not matched to a gene: 9. Germline V lookup: CDR1 SGHTA, CDR2 FQGNSA. There are 16 residues in the CDR3. CDR3 in amino acids: CASSPRVQGASYEQYF. As DNA, the CDR3 is TGTGCCAGCAGCCCCAGGGTACAGGGGGCTTCCTACGAGCAGTACTTC.

The J gene is TRBJ2-3, the V gene TRBV14; D gene uncertain. Trimming took 1 base from V and 7 from J, leaving 6 bases between them. Germline CDR1 SGHDN, CDR2 FVKESK. There are 12 residues in the CDR3. CDR3 sequence (DNA): TGTGCCAGCAGCCAAGGGGGATATACGCAGTATTTT. Its protein product is CASSQGGYTQYF. Full variable domain (rest looked up from reference TRBV14 and TRBJ2-3): EAGVTQFPSHSVIEKGQTVTLRCDPISGHDNLYWYRRVMGKEIKFLLHFVKESKQDESGMPNNRFLAERTGGTYSTLKVQPAELEDSGVYFCASSQGGYTQYFGPGTRLTVL.

This clone was observed a handful of times. V is TRBV6-5 and J is TRBJ1-6; 10 bases fit TRBD1. Germline V gene sequence: CDR1 MNHEY, CDR2 SVGAGI. The CDR3 loop spans 16 amino acids. The trim removed 0 bases at V and 6 bases at J, leaving 2 bases unmatched. CDR3 in amino acids: CASSYSGTGANSPLHF. The DNA of the CDR3 is TGTGCCAGCAGTTACTCGGGGACAGGGGCTAATTCACCCCTCCACTTT.

V and J are TRBV29-1 and TRBJ2-1; tentative D call: TRBD2 (5 bases). The CDR3 totals 16 residues. Germline assignment: CDR1 SQVTM and CDR2 ANQGSEA. The V end lost 1 base, the J end lost 6 bases, and 19 bases lay between the germline ends. The CDR3: CSVEVALAALVNEQFF. The CDR3 DNA reads TGCAGCGTTGAAGTCGCGCTAGCTGCATTAGTCAATGAGCAGTTCTTC.

This clone came up a few times. In the same sample, other DNA sequences code for this CDR3. The rearrangement uses TRBV28 and TRBJ2-7; unclear D gene. In germline, CDR1 is MDHEN, CDR2 SYDVKM. The CDR3 is 11 residues long. Trimming cost V 2 bases and J 3 bases, with 2 bases left between them. Here the CDR3 reads CASSLDYEQYF. CDR3 bases: TGTGCCAGCAGTTTAGACTACGAGCAGTACTTC. Together with reference TRBV28 and TRBJ2-7, the CDR3 gives the full variable domain: DVKVTQSSRYLVKRTGEKVFLECVQDMDHENMFWYRQDPGLGLRLIYFSYDVKMKEKGDIPEGYSVSREKKERFSLILESASTNQTSMYLCASSLDYEQYFGPGTRLTVT.

V is TRBV11-2 and J is TRBJ2-7; 8 nucleotides agree with TRBD2. The germline gives CDR1 SGHAT, CDR2 FQNNGV. This CDR3 is built from 16 residues. V was clipped by 2 bases and J by 1 base; unmatched bases: 7. The CDR3 coding sequence is TGTGCCAGCAGCTTATCTAGCGGGTCCGCTTCCTACGAGCAGTACTTC. Its protein product is CASSLSSGSASYEQYF.

As to this clone: One end of the junction varies from germline; a read error may be responsible. The rearrangement uses TRBV5-1 and TRBJ2-5; no clear D. In germline, CDR1 is SGHRS, CDR2 YFSETQ. There are 17 residues in the CDR3. CDR3: CASSLAALGLHQETQYF. The CDR3 region has the DNA TGCGCCAGCAGCTTGGCTGCTTTGGGTCTCCACCAGGAGACCCAGTACTTC.

The V call is TRBV7-8, the J call TRBJ2-5; 11 positions match TRBD2. The CDR3 length is 14 residues. The germline V gene encodes CDR1 SGHVS and CDR2 FQNEAQ. The ends lost 6 bases at V and 2 bases at J; junction bases unmatched: 2. The CDR3, as DNA: TGTGCCAGCAGACGGACTAGCGGGCAAGAGACCCAGTACTTC. It translates to CASRRTSGQETQYF.

This chain joins TRBV29-1 and TRBJ1-2; 10 bases line up with TRBD1. Germline CDR1 reads SQVTM; CDR2 reads ANQGSEA. Trimming removed 5 bases from V and 4 bases from J; junction bases left unmatched: 13. The CDR3 has 16 amino acids. The CDR3 nucleotides read TGCAGCGTTTTCGGGACAGGGGCGGGCAAGAGCTATGGCTACACCTTC. Amino acid sequence: CSVFGTGAGKSYGYTF.

This chain joins TRBV10-2 and TRBJ2-2, with unresolved D. V dropped 9 bases and J dropped 1 base, with 9 bases sitting between them. Per germline, CDR1 WSHSY and CDR2 SAAADI. The CDR3 consists of 13 residues. This CDR3 reads CASTSQNTGELFF. The CDR3 coding sequence is TGCGCCAGTACCTCCCAGAACACCGGGGAGCTGTTTTTT.

The rearrangement uses TRBV5-1 and TRBJ2-1, with 8 bases matching TRBD2. The CDR3 covers 16 residues. The J segment lost 1 base and the V segment lost 5 bases, leaving 8 bases of the junction unmatched. Per the germline V gene, CDR1 is SGHRS and CDR2 is YFSETQ. The CDR3 nucleotides read TGCGCCAGCAGGCCTACTAGCGGTAAATCCTACAATGAGCAGTTCTTC. It is translated as CASRPTSGKSYNEQFF. The entire variable domain, with the rest obtained from reference TRBV5-1 and TRBJ2-1, is as follows: KAGVTQTPRYLIKTRGQQVTLSCSPISGHRSVSWYQQTPGQGLQFLFEYFSETQRNKGNFPGRFSGRQFSNSRSEMNVSTLELGDSALYLCASRPTSGKSYNEQFFGPGTRLTVL.

V usage is TRBV2 and J usage is TRBJ1-6, with a tentative D call TRBD1 (6 bases). CDR1 SNHLY and CDR2 FYNNEI come from the germline V gene. Deletions cut 7 bases from V and 8 bases from J, with 9 bases between. The CDR3 loop spans 12 amino acids. CDR3 nucleotides: TGTGCCAGCACCAGGGGATATTCACCCCTCCACTTT. Its protein product is CASTRGYSPLHF.

V is TRBV4-2 and J is TRBJ1-6; tentative D call: TRBD1 (5 bases). V was clipped by 1 base and J by 5 bases, with 15 bases between them. The V gene's germline CDR1 is LGHNA and CDR2 YNFKEQ. CDR3 length: 17 residues. The chain's CDR3 is CASSQVVGRKHNSPLHF. The CDR3 bases are TGTGCCAGCAGCCAAGTCGTGGGGCGAAAACATAATTCACCCCTCCACTTT.

The chain carries TRBV2 and TRBJ1-1; no definite D call. V was cut by 4 bases and J by 2 bases, with 17 bases left in between. The CDR3 consists of 16 residues. The germline gives CDR1 SNHLY, CDR2 FYNNEI. Here the CDR3 DNA reads TGTGCCAGCAGTGTTTCGGAAGCAGGATTAAACACTGAAGCTTTCTTT. Its translation is CASSVSEAGLNTEAFF.

This chain uses TRBV2 with TRBJ2-7, with 12 bases that match TRBD2. The germline gives CDR1 SNHLY, CDR2 FYNNEI. CDR3 length equals 16 residues. J gave up 3 bases and V 4 bases, and 7 bases lay outside the gene matches. The CDR3 reads CASSGRLAGVGYEQYF. The DNA of the CDR3 is TGTGCCAGCAGTGGGAGACTAGCGGGAGTGGGCTACGAGCAGTACTTC.